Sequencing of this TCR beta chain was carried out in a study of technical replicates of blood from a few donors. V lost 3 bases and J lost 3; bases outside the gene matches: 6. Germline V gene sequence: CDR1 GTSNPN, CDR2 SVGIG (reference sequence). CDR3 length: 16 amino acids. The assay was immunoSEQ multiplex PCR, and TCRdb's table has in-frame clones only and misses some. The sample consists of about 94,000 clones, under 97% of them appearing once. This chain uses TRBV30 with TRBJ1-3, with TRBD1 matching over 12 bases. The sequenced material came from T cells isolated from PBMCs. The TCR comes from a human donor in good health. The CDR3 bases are TGTGCCTGGAGCCTCGGGACAGGGGGCGATGGAAACACCATATATTTT. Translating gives CAWSLGTGGDGNTIYF.